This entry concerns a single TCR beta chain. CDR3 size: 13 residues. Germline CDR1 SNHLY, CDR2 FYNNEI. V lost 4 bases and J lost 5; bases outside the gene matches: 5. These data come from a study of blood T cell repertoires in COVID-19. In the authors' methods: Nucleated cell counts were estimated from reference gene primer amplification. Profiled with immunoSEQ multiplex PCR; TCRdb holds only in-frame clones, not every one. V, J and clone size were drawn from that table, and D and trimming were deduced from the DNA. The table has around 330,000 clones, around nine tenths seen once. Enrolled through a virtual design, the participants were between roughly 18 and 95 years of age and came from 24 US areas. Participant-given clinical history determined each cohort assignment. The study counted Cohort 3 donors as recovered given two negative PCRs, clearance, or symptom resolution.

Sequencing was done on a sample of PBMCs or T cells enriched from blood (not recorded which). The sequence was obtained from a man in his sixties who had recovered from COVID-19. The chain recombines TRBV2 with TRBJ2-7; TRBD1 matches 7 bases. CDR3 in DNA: TGTGCCAGCAGTGTTGAGGGGGCCAACGAGCAGTACTTC. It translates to CASSVEGANEQYF.